What follows describes a single T cell receptor beta chain. CDR1 and CDR2 (germline): SGHRS, YFSETQ. Trimming removed 4 bases at V and 3 bases at J, with 11 bases between. This CDR3 is built from 14 residues. Donors were nominally healthy when sampled, though unrecorded immune exposures were likely. The PCR contained 60 Vbeta and 13 Jbeta primers. Data came from immunoSEQ multiplex PCR; TCRdb stores just in-frame clones and leaves some out. Of roughly 110,000 clones listed, roughly 70% were seen once; the top ten hold less than 3%. This entry is derived from a study of cytomegalovirus exposure and HLA in healthy donors.

This receptor was obtained from a male donor in good health and CMV-seropositive. This rearrangement joins TRBV5-1 to TRBJ2-1, with D maybe TRBD2 (6 bases). The sample comprised PBMCs. CDR3 amino acids: CASSPGGVYNEQFF. The CDR3 coding sequence is TGCGCCAGCAGCCCCGGAGGGGTCTACAATGAGCAGTTCTTC.